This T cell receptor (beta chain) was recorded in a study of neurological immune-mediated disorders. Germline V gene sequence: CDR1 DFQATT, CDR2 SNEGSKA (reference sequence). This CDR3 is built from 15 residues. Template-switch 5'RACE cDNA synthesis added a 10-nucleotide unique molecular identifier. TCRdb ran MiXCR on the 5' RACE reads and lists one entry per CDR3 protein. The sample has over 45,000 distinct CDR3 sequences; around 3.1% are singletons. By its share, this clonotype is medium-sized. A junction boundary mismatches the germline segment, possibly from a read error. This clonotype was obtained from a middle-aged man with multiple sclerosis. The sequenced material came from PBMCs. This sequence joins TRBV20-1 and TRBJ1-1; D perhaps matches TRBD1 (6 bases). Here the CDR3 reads CSAREPGHMNTEAFF. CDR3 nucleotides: TGCAGTGCTCGAGAACCGGGACACATGAACACTGAAGCTTTCTTT.